Following are 12 T cell receptor beta chains from one sample sequenced in a study of long-term antiretroviral therapy in people with HIV. The immunoSEQ assay was v3.0, run at survey level. TCRdb keeps only in-frame clones here, not all; method: immunoSEQ multiplex PCR. The data hold tens of thousands of clones, with 80% to 85% observed a single time. Specimen: unsorted PBMCs, collected 1.2 years after starting antiretroviral therapy. These receptors originate from a woman in her 40s with HIV.

This chain links TRBV5-5 with TRBJ1-2; 8 bases line up with TRBD1. The CDR3 totals 13 residues. V trimming: 4 bases; J trimming: 3 bases; junction bases outside the gene matches: 2. Germline CDR1 and CDR2: SGHKS and YYEKEE (reference sequence). CDR3 DNA: TGTGCCAGCAGCCAGGGACAGGACTATGGCTACACCTTC. Amino acids: CASSQGQDYGYTF.

This rearrangement joins TRBV18 to TRBJ2-5, with D possibly matching TRBD1 (6 bases). Deletions cut 8 bases from V and 2 bases from J, with 12 bases between. CDR1 and CDR2 from the germline V gene are KGHSH and LQKENI. The length of the CDR3 is 13 residues. The CDR3 spells CASAQGLQETQYF. For the CDR3, the DNA is TGTGCCAGCGCACAGGGATTGCAAGAGACCCAGTACTTC.

This chain connects TRBV6-5 to TRBJ2-5; D is unresolved. The length of the CDR3 is 14 residues. The ends were cut back, 2 bases at V and 2 bases at J, with 9 bases in the middle. Germline V gene data show CDR1 as MNHEY and CDR2 as SVGAGI. This chain's CDR3 is CASSYALVQETQYF. CDR3 sequence (DNA): TGTGCCAGCAGTTACGCTCTCGTTCAAGAGACCCAGTACTTC.

About this clone itself: One end of the junction does not line up with germline, which may come from a read error. This chain uses TRBV19 with TRBJ2-3; D is undetermined. The CDR3 covers 16 residues. CDR1 and CDR2 (germline): LNHDA, SQIVND (reference sequence). DNA for the CDR3: TGTGTCAGTAGATTGGGGAATACGAGGAACACAGATACGCAGTATTTT. Its translation is CVSRLGNTRNTDTQYF.

The V call is TRBV15, the J call TRBJ1-5; D is unresolved. There are 12 residues in the CDR3. Trimming cost V 1 base and J 7 bases, with 5 bases left between them. Germline lookup yields CDR1 LNHNV and CDR2 YYDKDF (reference sequence). CDR3 sequence reads: CATSRVGQPQHF. CDR3 coding DNA: TGTGCCACCAGCAGAGTGGGACAGCCCCAGCATTTT.

This chain connects TRBV7-9 to TRBJ1-4, with D possibly being TRBD1 (5 bases). The CDR3 sequence is 15 residues long. The V gene's germline CDR1 is SEHNR and CDR2 FQNEAQ (reference sequence). With 6 bases removed from V and 0 bases from J, the gap between germline ends came to 11 bases. The DNA of the CDR3 is TGTGCCAGCAGTTTGGGGCCATCAACTAATGAAAAACTGTTTTTT. Translating gives CASSLGPSTNEKLFF.

This chain uses TRBV7-9 with TRBJ2-5; D gene ambiguous. CDR1 and CDR2 (germline): SEHNR, FQNEAQ (reference sequence). The V end lost 2 bases, the J end lost 2 bases, and 9 bases lay between the germline ends. This CDR3 contains 14 residues. CDR3 sequence (DNA): TGTGCCAGCAGCTTACGAACCTTACAAGAGACCCAGTACTTC. Translating it yields CASSLRTLQETQYF.

This clone is termed medium-sized. The V call is TRBV9, the J call TRBJ2-7; 7 nucleotides match TRBD1. Germline trimming cut 0 bases from V and 6 bases from J; bases unmatched to any gene: 3. Germline V CDR1 and CDR2: SGDLS, YYNGEE. This CDR3 comprises 13 residues. As DNA, the CDR3 is TGTGCCAGCAGCGTAGTAGGGGGCGGCGAGCAGTACTTC. Translated, it gives CASSVVGGGEQYF.

The chain links TRBV5-1 to TRBJ2-1, with TRBD2 identical over 8 bases. The V and J ends lost 3 bases and 7 bases, in that order; junction bases with no gene match: 12. The CDR3 covers 16 residues. From germline, CDR1 is SGHRS and CDR2 YFSETQ. The CDR3 nucleotides are TGCGCCAGCAGCTCAGCCGGGACTAGTGGAAAGAATGAGCAGTTCTTC. Its protein product is CASSSAGTSGKNEQFF. The full variable domain, rest sourced from reference TRBV5-1 and TRBJ2-1, is KAGVTQTPRYLIKTRGQQVTLSCSPISGHRSVSWYQQTPGQGLQFLFEYFSETQRNKGNFPGRFSGRQFSNSRSEMNVSTLELGDSALYLCASSSAGTSGKNEQFFGPGTRLTVL.

CDR3 bases: TGTGCCACCAGCGGGACTACCGGTGGGGGGGTTTACAATGAGCAGTTCTTC. It specifies CATSGTTGGGVYNEQFF. The chain combines TRBV15 with TRBJ2-1, with 7 bases aligning to TRBD2. V was clipped by 5 bases and J by 4 bases; unmatched bases: 14. Looked up from germline, CDR1 is LNHNV and CDR2 is YYDKDF (reference sequence). The CDR3 length is 17 residues.

With regard to this clone: At one boundary the junction diverges from the germline segment, which might be a read error. The chain joins TRBV6-1 to TRBJ1-4; a weak D match, TRBD1 (6 bases). CDR1 is MNHNS and CDR2 is SASEGT in the germline V gene. The CDR3 is 10 residues long. CDR3 protein: CASSLGDTAF. The CDR3 DNA reads as TGTGCCAGCAGTTTAGGGGACACCGCTTTT.

The rearrangement uses TRBV7-8 and TRBJ2-7; D may be TRBD1 (5 bases). V was clipped by 3 bases and J by 6 bases, with 6 bases between them. The length of the CDR3 is 11 residues. CDR1 SGHVS and CDR2 FQNEAQ come from the germline V gene. The CDR3 DNA reads TGTGCCAGCAGCTTCAGGGCCGAGCAGTACTTC. This translates into CASSFRAEQYF.